The 5 T cell receptor beta chains below come from one sample, sequenced in a study of persistence of HIV-infected CD4 T cells. Their target antigens are unknown. The stimulus was an HIV-1 Gag 15-mer peptide pool, about 1.1 ug/peptide/mL. CD40L-negative CD69-negative CD45RO-high memory CD4+ T cells were sorted as populations depleted of antigen-responding cells. This was the immunoSEQ version 4 assay in survey mode. Clones were read by immunoSEQ multiplex PCR, and TCRdb kept only the in-frame ones, dropping some. The sample lists about 36,000 clones; about 84% were seen once. Material: cultured CD4+ T cells from PBMCs, obtained from a patient who received antiretroviral therapy. Receptors originate from an adult with HIV. The donor label of this sample is uncertain.

The rearrangement joins TRBV6-5 to TRBJ1-2; unclear D gene. Deletions cut 6 bases from V and 3 bases from J, with 11 bases between. CDR1 and CDR2 (germline): MNHEY, SVGAGI. CDR3 length equals 13 residues. CDR3 protein: CASSPTADYGYTF. DNA of the CDR3: TGTGCCAGCAGCCCCACAGCAGACTATGGCTACACCTTC.

The chain has TRBV7-2 and TRBJ2-7; D gene unclear. The V end was cut by 1 base, the J end by 6 bases, with 16 bases between. Germline V gene sequence: CDR1 SGHTA, CDR2 FQGNSA. This CDR3 region has 15 residues. CDR3 in DNA: TGTGCCAGCAGCTTAGAGAGTCGCACATATTCCGAGCAGTACTTC. Protein product: CASSLESRTYSEQYF. The whole variable domain, remainder taken from reference TRBV7-2 and TRBJ2-7, is GAGVSQSPSNKVTEKGKDVELRCDPISGHTALYWYRQSLGQGLEFLIYFQGNSAPDKSGLPSDRFSAERTGGSVSTLTIQRTQQEDSAVYLCASSLESRTYSEQYFGPGTRLTVT.

V is TRBV21-1 and J is TRBJ2-7; the DNA was not compared with TRBD2, the D call given in the table. TRBV21-1 is shown as a pseudogene. The CDR3 sequence is 15 residues long. CDR3 in amino acids: CASSTAQKLDYEQYF. CDR3 nucleotides: TGTGCCAGCAGCACGGCACAGAAACTAGACTACGAGCAGTACTTC.

Here the CDR3 reads CASSQALRTGLVFQGYTF. CDR3 in DNA: TGTGCCAGCAGCCAAGCGTTAAGAACAGGTCTTGTTTTTCAGGGCTACACCTTC. This chain connects TRBV3-1 (or the pseudogene TRBV3-2) to TRBJ1-2; D possibly corresponds to TRBD1 (5 bases). Trimming left V 1 base short and J 8 bases short, with 26 bases between. Per germline, CDR1 LGHDT and CDR2 YNNKEL (reference sequence). The CDR3 has 18 residues.

This sequence joins TRBV18 and TRBJ1-3, with a tentative D call TRBD1 (6 bases). This CDR3 contains 17 residues. The V gene's germline CDR1 is KGHSH and CDR2 LQKENI. Between the trimmed V and J ends, which lost 3 bases and 2 bases, there was a span of 17 bases. The CDR3 nucleotides read TGTGCCAGCTCACCGATCGGCAGGGGAAACCCTGGAAACACCATATATTTT. Translated: CASSPIGRGNPGNTIYF.